These 32 T cell receptor beta chains share one sample of origin, sequenced in a study of T-cell memory formation after mild COVID-19. TCRdb re-analysed the 5' RACE reads in MiXCR, keeping a single row per CDR3 protein. The data contain about 560,000 distinct CDR3 sequences, roughly 17% of them seen just once; the ten biggest clones take up about 8.1%. Sequencing was performed on PBMCs or a T cell subset sorted from them (not recorded which). The receptors come from an adult woman who had mild COVID-19 (a few samples of this study predate the infection). Cell type and time point are not known.

The chain recombines TRBV7-9 with TRBJ2-1, with D possibly called TRBD1 or TRBD2 (5 bases each). The CDR3 is 12 amino acids. From germline, CDR1 is SEHNR and CDR2 FQNEAQ (reference sequence). Trimming took 7 bases from V and 15 from J, leaving 19 bases between them. The DNA of the CDR3 is TGTGCCAGCAACCGGGACGGAGCCACTCCGTTCTTC. Residues: CASNRDGATPFF.

This clonotype came up once. The chain couples TRBV7-9 to TRBJ1-5; D is unresolved. Germline V lookup: CDR1 SEHNR, CDR2 FQNEAQ (reference sequence). The length of the CDR3 is 15 residues. Trimming took 5 bases from V and 7 from J, leaving 18 bases between them. CDR3 residues: CASSDYRASGQPQHF. CDR3 bases: TGTGCCAGCAGCGACTACCGAGCCTCTGGCCAGCCCCAGCATTTT.

This clonotype was seen more than once but under ten times. The chain links TRBV20-1 to TRBJ2-5; 9 bases fit TRBD1. The length of the CDR3 is 13 residues. Germline V gene data show CDR1 as DFQATT and CDR2 as SNEGSKA (reference sequence). V lost 3 bases to trimming and J lost 5 bases; unmatched junction nucleotides: 4. The CDR3 coding sequence is TGCAGTGCTAGGGGCGGGACAGGGGAGACCCAGTACTTC. Translated: CSARGGTGETQYF.

This chain uses TRBV7-9 with TRBJ1-1; D is perhaps TRBD1 (5 bases). Per germline, CDR1 SEHNR and CDR2 FQNEAQ (reference sequence). This CDR3 contains 15 residues. The germline V and J ends were trimmed by 5 bases and 1 base, with 14 bases remaining between them. The chain's CDR3 is CASSLSTEGNTEAFF. The CDR3 DNA follows: TGTGCCAGCAGCCTATCGACAGAGGGGAACACTGAAGCTTTCTTT.

The chain uses TRBV18 and TRBJ1-2; D remains unclear. Germline V gene data show CDR1 as KGHSH and CDR2 as LQKENI. The CDR3 consists of 16 residues. The V and J ends lost 0 bases and 3 bases respectively, with 14 bases between them. This chain's CDR3 is CASSPPNHQRDYGYTF. For the CDR3, the DNA is TGTGCCAGCTCACCACCGAACCATCAAAGAGACTATGGCTACACCTTC.

This clonotype was seen only a few times. The chain couples TRBV5-1 to TRBJ2-6; no firm D call. V lost 1 base and J 7 bases, leaving 3 bases between the germline ends. Looked up from germline, CDR1 is SGHRS and CDR2 is YFSETQ. The CDR3 covers 12 residues. The DNA of the CDR3 is TGCGCCAGCAGCTTGATTGCCAACGTCCTGACTTTC. Its translation: CASSLIANVLTF.

The gene calls are TRBV5-5 and TRBJ2-1; 9 bases agree with TRBD1. Germline trimming cut 0 bases from V and 8 bases from J; bases unmatched to any gene: 9. This CDR3 has 16 amino acids. Germline-derived CDR1 and CDR2 are SGHKS and YYEKEE (reference sequence). CDR3 nucleotides: TGTGCCAGCAGCTTGGGTAACAGGGGGCGTAGTGATGAGCAGTTCTTC. Its translation is CASSLGNRGRSDEQFF.

The chain employs TRBV7-9 and TRBJ1-5, with TRBD1 matching over 8 bases. CDR3 size: 14 residues. The germline V gene has CDR1 SEHNR and CDR2 FQNEAQ (reference sequence). The V and J ends lost 6 bases and 2 bases, in that order; junction bases with no gene match: 3. CDR3 in amino acids: CASRAGGGNQPQHF. The CDR3 DNA sequence: TGTGCCAGCAGGGCAGGGGGCGGCAATCAGCCCCAGCATTTT.

This clonotype has just a few counts. The chain joins TRBV15 to TRBJ2-1, with 7 bases identical to TRBD2. Germline trimming cut 3 bases from V and 9 bases from J; bases unmatched to any gene: 11. Germline CDR1 LNHNV, CDR2 YYDKDF (reference sequence). The CDR3 extends over 15 amino acids. The CDR3 DNA follows: TGTGCCACCAGCAGTGCGGGAGAGGTGTTTCGTGAGCAGTTCTTC. Its protein product is CATSSAGEVFREQFF.

The V and J genes are TRBV4-3 and TRBJ2-1; 10 bases are shared with TRBD1. The CDR3 is 15 residues long. V gave up 0 bases and J gave up 10 bases; unmatched junction bases: 6. Germline V gene sequence: CDR1 LGHNA, CDR2 YSLEER. The CDR3: CASSQEDRGIYEQFF. CDR3 coding DNA: TGCGCCAGCAGCCAAGAGGACAGGGGGATCTACGAGCAGTTCTTC.

In this sample, this clonotype turned up a few times. CDR3 bases: TGTGCCAGCAGTTATCGCCCCGGAGACCTGTACTTC. It codes for CASSYRPGDLYF. The V gene is TRBV12-3 or TRBV12-4, the J gene TRBJ2-7; D unclear. This CDR3 is 12 amino acids long. Trimming took off 4 bases at V and 12 bases at J, with 16 bases between the two ends.

In this sample, this clonotype turned up a few times. The V gene is TRBV28, the J gene TRBJ2-1, with a possible D match to TRBD2 (5 bases). V was cut by 3 bases and J by 0 bases, with 9 bases left in between. The CDR3 covers 15 residues. The germline gives CDR1 MDHEN, CDR2 SYDVKM. In DNA form, the CDR3 reads TGTGCCAGCAGTTTTACGGGAAACTCCTACAATGAGCAGTTCTTC. Its translation: CASSFTGNSYNEQFF.

The J gene is TRBJ1-6, the V gene TRBV7-2; D not resolved. In germline, CDR1 is SGHTA, CDR2 FQGNSA. V gave up 4 bases and J gave up 9 bases, with 13 bases separating them. The CDR3 has 14 amino acids. CDR3 sequence: CASSSSPSGSPLHF. Here the CDR3 DNA reads TGTGCCAGCAGCTCATCCCCCTCTGGTTCACCCCTCCACTTT.

The V and J genes are TRBV5-1 and TRBJ2-7; D is unresolved. Trimming left V 0 bases short and J 5 bases short, with 9 bases between. Germline-derived CDR1 and CDR2 are SGHRS and YFSETQ. This CDR3 is built from 13 residues. CDR3 DNA sequence: TGCGCCAGCAGCTTGGTGCCGCTAGACGAGCAGTACTTC. Translation: CASSLVPLDEQYF.

This clonotype was counted only a few times. The chain recombines TRBV6-5 with TRBJ2-7; TRBD2 matches 7 bases. Germline V gene sequence: CDR1 MNHEY, CDR2 SVGAGI. Trimming at V came to 6 bases and at J to 3 bases, leaving 5 bases not matched to a gene. This CDR3 has 13 residues. The CDR3 DNA reads TGTGCCAGCAGCCGGGGGGAACTCTACGAGCAGTACTTC. It specifies CASSRGELYEQYF.

This clonotype came up a few times. This sequence joins TRBV27 and TRBJ2-2; the match to TRBD2 covers 9 bases. The CDR3 contains 17 residues. The germline CDR1 and CDR2 sequences are MNHEY and SMNVEV (reference sequence). Trimming took 3 bases from V and 4 from J; bases not matched to a gene: 9. CDR3 region: CASSFDKTSGSTGELFF. Written as DNA, the CDR3 is TGTGCCAGCAGTTTCGACAAGACTAGCGGCTCCACCGGGGAGCTGTTTTTT.

This clonotype appeared a few times. This chain links TRBV20-1 with TRBJ1-6, with D possibly TRBD1 on 5 matching bases. The germline V gene encodes CDR1 DFQATT and CDR2 SNEGSKA (reference sequence). The CDR3 covers 16 residues. V gave up 3 bases and J gave up 4 bases, with 16 bases separating them. This CDR3 is CSASPYRSSYNSPLHF. In nucleotides, the CDR3 is TGCAGTGCTAGCCCGTACAGGTCTTCGTATAATTCACCCCTCCACTTT.

About this clonotype itself: The junction departs from the called germline gene at one end, perhaps through a read error. The genes are TRBV7-2 and TRBJ2-1; 13 bases match TRBD2. The CDR3 is 19 amino acids. CDR1 is SGHTA and CDR2 is FQGNSA in the germline V gene. CDR3 protein: CASTLVPPLAGGPYNEQFF. The CDR3 DNA is TGTGCCAGCACCTTAGTCCCCCCACTAGCGGGAGGGCCCTACAATGAGCAGTTCTTC.

The chain combines TRBV5-4 with TRBJ2-2; either TRBD1 or TRBD2 may supply D (5 bases each). V gave up 4 bases and J gave up 2 bases, with 12 bases separating them. Germline assignment: CDR1 SGHNT and CDR2 YYREEE (reference sequence). This CDR3 is built from 15 residues. In nucleotides, the CDR3 is TGTGCCAGCAGCCCGGGACCGATTAACACCGGGGAGCTGTTTTTT. This codes for CASSPGPINTGELFF.

The gene calls are TRBV30 and TRBJ1-5; D call uncertain. CDR1 GTSNPN and CDR2 SVGIG come from the germline V gene (reference sequence). Trimming left V 2 bases short and J 3 bases short, with 5 bases between. The CDR3 runs to 12 residues. CDR3 nucleotides: TGTGCCTGGAGTTACCACAATCAGCCCCAGCATTTT. This sequence encodes CAWSYHNQPQHF.

This clonotype was detected only a few times. The chain carries TRBV5-1 and TRBJ2-7; 8 bases fit TRBD2. Germline V gene sequence: CDR1 SGHRS, CDR2 YFSETQ. V lost 5 bases and J lost 3; bases outside the gene matches: 10. The CDR3 runs 15 residues. CDR3 amino acids: CASSLERGTLYEQYF. For the CDR3, the DNA is TGCGCCAGCAGTCTGGAGCGGGGGACACTCTACGAGCAGTACTTC.

This chain links TRBV27 with TRBJ1-4; D remains unclear. The length of the CDR3 is 15 residues. The V and J ends lost 0 bases and 8 bases respectively, with 13 bases between them. Germline V gene sequence: CDR1 MNHEY, CDR2 SMNVEV (reference sequence). The chain's CDR3 is CASSLSGARREKLFF. The CDR3 region has the DNA TGTGCCAGCAGTTTATCGGGCGCTCGGCGGGAAAAACTGTTTTTT. Variable domain in full (rest from reference TRBV27 and TRBJ1-4): EAQVTQNPRYLITVTGKKLTVTCSQNMNHEYMSWYRQDPGLGLRQIYYSMNVEVTDKGDVPEGYKVSRKEKRNFPLILESPSPNQTSLYFCASSLSGARREKLFFGSGTQLSVL.

The table lists this clonotype with many counts. V is TRBV11-2 and J is TRBJ1-2; D not resolved. Trimming shortened V by 0 bases and J by 3 bases, and 17 bases separated the two germline ends. The CDR3 is made up of 17 amino acids. The germline V gene encodes CDR1 SGHAT and CDR2 FQNNGV. CDR3 region: CASSLDPGGRGDYGYTF. Written as DNA, the CDR3 is TGTGCCAGCAGCTTAGATCCCGGAGGCCGGGGTGACTATGGCTACACCTTC. Full variable domain (rest looked up from reference TRBV11-2 and TRBJ1-2): EAGVAQSPRYKIIEKRQSVAFWCNPISGHATLYWYQQILGQGPKLLIQFQNNGVVDDSQLPKDRFSAERLKGVDSTLKIQPAKLEDSAVYLCASSLDPGGRGDYGYTFGSGTRLTVV.

This clonotype was counted only a few times. V gene TRBV29-1 combines with J gene TRBJ2-7, with 7 positions matching TRBD1. Germline CDR1 is SQVTM and CDR2 is ANQGSEA. The CDR3 has 15 residues. After removal of 1 base from V and 0 bases from J, the junction contained 6 bases not matched to a gene. The CDR3, as DNA: TGCAGCGTTGAAGCTGGACAGGCCTACTCCTACGAGCAGTACTTC. Translating it yields CSVEAGQAYSYEQYF.

The chain has TRBV5-1 and TRBJ1-3; D unresolved. CDR3 length: 14 amino acids. CDR1 SGHRS and CDR2 YFSETQ come from the germline V gene. Trimming took off 0 bases at V and 4 bases at J, with 8 bases between the two ends. Here the CDR3 reads CASSLGNQGNTIYF. For the CDR3, the DNA is TGCGCCAGCAGCTTGGGCAATCAGGGAAACACCATATATTTT.

Points on this clonotype: This clone may be a read error of a much larger clone one base away. The CDR3 DNA follows: TGTGCCAGCACCAGACAGTGGGCCTTCTATGGCTACACCTTC. This sequence encodes CASTRQWAFYGYTF. The gene calls are TRBV5-6 and TRBJ1-2; D may be TRBD1 (5 bases). Between the trimmed V and J ends, which lost 6 bases and 4 bases, there was a span of 16 bases. The CDR3 is 14 residues long. Germline V gene data show CDR1 as SGHDT and CDR2 as YYEEEE.

The rearrangement joins TRBV20-1 to TRBJ1-2, with 11 bases aligning to TRBD1. This CDR3 contains 14 residues. V lost 4 bases, J lost 7 bases, and 8 bases stayed unmatched. The germline CDR1 and CDR2 sequences are DFQATT and SNEGSKA (reference sequence). The DNA of the CDR3 is TGCAGTGCTATCCGCGGGACAGGGGGTCCTGGCTACACCTTC. This translates into CSAIRGTGGPGYTF.

This clonotype showed up just a few times. The chain couples TRBV6-6 to TRBJ1-2, with D uncertain. Germline V CDR1 and CDR2: MNHNY, SVGAGI (reference sequence). The germline V and J ends were trimmed by 5 bases and 2 bases, with 9 bases remaining between them. The CDR3 consists of 13 residues. CDR3 nucleotides: TGTGCCAGCAGTCTTCCATCAAACTATGGCTACACCTTC. The encoded protein is CASSLPSNYGYTF.

This clonotype was seen many times. The V call is TRBV7-9, the J call TRBJ2-7; a weak D match, TRBD1 (5 bases). Trimming removed 3 bases from V and 1 base from J, with 7 bases in between. There are 13 residues in the CDR3. Germline lookup yields CDR1 SEHNR and CDR2 FQNEAQ (reference sequence). In DNA, the CDR3 is TGTGCCAGCAGCTTGAGGACATCCTACGAGCAGTACTTC. The encoded protein is CASSLRTSYEQYF.

The chain links TRBV5-1 to TRBJ2-1; TRBD1 matches at 10 bases. Germline lookup yields CDR1 SGHRS and CDR2 YFSETQ. The CDR3 runs 14 residues. V was pared by 7 bases and J by 7 bases, with 8 bases of the junction left unmatched. This CDR3 reads CASETRQGANEQFF. The DNA for the CDR3 is TGCGCCAGCGAGACGAGACAGGGGGCAAATGAGCAGTTCTTC. Variable domain in full (rest from reference TRBV5-1 and TRBJ2-1): KAGVTQTPRYLIKTRGQQVTLSCSPISGHRSVSWYQQTPGQGLQFLFEYFSETQRNKGNFPGRFSGRQFSNSRSEMNVSTLELGDSALYLCASETRQGANEQFFGPGTRLTVL.

This clonotype was recorded a few times. This chain's CDR3 is CASSLNGRGLPYEQYF. The CDR3 DNA reads as TGTGCCAGCAGCCTTAACGGACGGGGACTACCCTACGAGCAGTACTTC. V usage is TRBV27 and J usage is TRBJ2-7; 7 bases are shared with TRBD2. V shed 6 bases and J 2 bases; nucleotides not matched to a gene: 13. The CDR3 spans 16 residues. Germline CDR1 MNHEY, CDR2 SMNVEV (reference sequence).

The chain links TRBV5-1 to TRBJ2-3; TRBD2 might be the D (6 bases). CDR3 length: 15 residues. The V gene's germline CDR1 is SGHRS and CDR2 YFSETQ. Trimming pared 0 bases from V and 0 bases from J, leaving 8 bases between. The CDR3, as DNA: TGCGCCAGCAGCTTGGCGGGGGTGAGCACAGATACGCAGTATTTT. It encodes CASSLAGVSTDTQYF.